The clone carrying this T cell receptor (beta chain) showed up just once. What it binds is not known. The source of the sample is a study of shared clonotypes between healthy human individuals. Clones were read by immunoSEQ multiplex PCR, and TCRdb kept only the in-frame ones, dropping some. This table holds around 1.5 million clones, about 98% found once. V trimming: 2 bases; J trimming: 5 bases; junction bases outside the gene matches: 8. Germline CDR1 is KGHSH and CDR2 is LQKENI. This CDR3 contains 16 residues. General study results and limits: Non-shared clonotypes were found to have lower generation probabilities than the clonotypes that were shared by all four of the sorted-subset donors.

This chain joins TRBV18 and TRBJ2-1; 8 nucleotides match TRBD2. Sequences were obtained from naive CD4+ T cells sorted from blood. The subset: CD45RA+ positively selected. The TCR comes from a man aged 25 to 40 in good health. The CDR3 sequence is CASSPKVAGGNNEQFF. CDR3 nucleotides: TGTGCCAGCTCACCAAAGGTTGCGGGAGGAAACAATGAGCAGTTCTTC.